One and the same sample provided the 15 T cell receptor beta chains below, sequenced in a study of T cells in Graves' hyperthyroidism and ophthalmopathy (dated by TCRdb to 2018 to 2020). The library was prepared using multiplex PCR. Sequencing relied on an Illumina HiSeq 2000. The TCR beta CDR3 regions were amplified from RNA transcripts. A first-round RT-PCR of the TCR CDR3 used the HTBI primer set with the Qiagen OneStep RT-PCR kit. TCRdb's own reprocessing of the public reads used fastp at Q25 and MiXCR and kept productive beta chains. Rows merge per CDR3 protein into single entries with the most common DNA and genes. For this sample there are hundreds of thousands of distinct CDR3 sequences; about 15% appear just once. Clones ranked in the top ten supply approximately 30% of the sample. The material sequenced was blood. The receptors originated from a woman between 25 and 40 years old with Graves' hyperthyroidism.

This clonotype appeared many times. The rearrangement uses TRBV2 and TRBJ1-5, with D uncertain. The CDR3 has 13 residues. Germline CDR1 is SNHLY and CDR2 is FYNNEI. V was trimmed by 6 bases and J by 3 bases, leaving 9 bases between them. The DNA of the CDR3 is TGTGCCAGCAGAGGCCCGAACAATCAGCCCCAGCATTTT. Its protein product is CASRGPNNQPQHF.

This clonotype occurred once. V usage is TRBV4-1 and J usage is TRBJ1-1, with TRBD1 identical over 8 bases. The J segment lost 6 bases and the V segment lost 1 base, leaving 7 bases of the junction unmatched. The CDR3 is 15 residues long. Germline V gene data show CDR1 as MGHRA and CDR2 as YSYEKL. CDR3 in amino acids: CASSQAGQGLPEAFF. For the CDR3, the DNA is TGCGCCAGCAGCCAAGCTGGACAGGGCCTGCCTGAAGCTTTCTTT.

The chain couples TRBV4-1 to TRBJ2-5, with TRBD1 matching 7 bases. J lost 1 base, V lost 3 bases, and 5 bases had no gene match. The CDR3 spans 15 residues. The V gene's germline CDR1 is MGHRA and CDR2 YSYEKL. CDR3 coding DNA: TGCGCCAGCAGCCACAACGCAGGGGGCCAAGAGACCCAGTACTTC. It is translated as CASSHNAGGQETQYF.

This chain joins TRBV6-1 and TRBJ1-2; possibly TRBD1 for D (5 bases). Germline CDR1 and CDR2: MNHNS and SASEGT. CDR3 length: 14 residues. Trimming removed 7 bases from V and 5 bases from J, with 17 bases in between. The CDR3 is CASTWGSFGYGYTF. The CDR3 nucleotides read TGTGCCAGCACGTGGGGGAGCTTCGGGTATGGCTACACCTTC.

This clonotype was counted ten times or more. The chain links TRBV6-2 or TRBV6-3 to TRBJ2-1; a weak D match, TRBD2 (6 bases). In germline, CDR1 is MNHEY, CDR2 SVGEGT. The V end was cut by 5 bases, the J end by 3 bases, with 11 bases between. This CDR3 has 14 residues. The CDR3, as DNA: TGTGCCAGCAGTACCGGGGGATTCTACAATGAGCAGTTCTTC. It yields the protein CASSTGGFYNEQFF.

This chain links TRBV20-1 with TRBJ1-5; D is unresolved. Between the trimmed V and J ends, which lost 2 bases and 4 bases, there was a span of 6 bases. CDR1 is DFQATT and CDR2 is SNEGSKA in the germline V gene (reference sequence). CDR3 length: 12 residues. This CDR3 reads CSARLGNQPQHF. CDR3 coding DNA: TGCAGTGCTAGACTCGGAAATCAGCCCCAGCATTTT.

This clonotype was counted ten times or more. The rearrangement links TRBV20-1 to TRBJ2-1; no reliable D call. Between the trimmed V and J ends, which lost 2 bases and 9 bases, there was a span of 5 bases. Germline-derived CDR1 and CDR2 are DFQATT and SNEGSKA (reference sequence). There are 10 residues in the CDR3. The CDR3 DNA reads as TGCAGTGCTAGACAGATTGAGCAGTTCTTC. It codes for CSARQIEQFF.

This clonotype was seen ten or more times. The chain recombines TRBV10-2 with TRBJ2-1, with 13 positions matching TRBD2. Germline V gene data show CDR1 as WSHSY and CDR2 as SAAADI. The CDR3 extends over 17 amino acids. V lost 2 bases and J lost 5; bases outside the gene matches: 6. The CDR3 protein is CASSEDGTSGNHNEQFF. The DNA of the CDR3 is TGCGCCAGCAGTGAGGATGGGACTAGCGGGAACCACAATGAGCAGTTCTTC.

Many counts were recorded for this clonotype. The chain combines TRBV18 with TRBJ2-7; 9 nucleotides align to TRBD2. CDR1 is KGHSH, CDR2 LQKENI, per germline. There are 15 residues in the CDR3. V shed 2 bases, J shed 1 base, and the junction held 3 bases outside the gene matches. The CDR3 region is CASSPTAGGSYEQYF. The DNA of the CDR3 is TGTGCCAGCTCACCAACCGCGGGAGGGTCCTACGAGCAGTACTTC.

The rearrangement links TRBV20-1 to TRBJ2-1, with D hard to call. The CDR3 covers 14 residues. The germline V gene has CDR1 DFQATT and CDR2 SNEGSKA (reference sequence). The V end was cut by 0 bases, the J end by 2 bases, with 8 bases between. DNA for the CDR3: TGCAGTGCTAGAGAATCGACGACCTACAATGAGCAGTTCTTC. Amino acids: CSARESTTYNEQFF.

This clonotype showed up many times. This sequence joins TRBV30 and TRBJ1-1; no clear D gene. CDR3 size: 14 residues. V gave up 3 bases and J gave up 4 bases, with 15 bases separating them. The germline V gene encodes CDR1 GTSNPN and CDR2 SVGIG (reference sequence). The CDR3 coding sequence is TGTGCCTGGAGCAATCTCCGGATGAGCACTGAAGCTTTCTTT. Its translation: CAWSNLRMSTEAFF.

This clonotype appeared many times. This sequence joins TRBV7-9 and TRBJ1-4; 8 nucleotides match TRBD1. Germline values: CDR1 SEHNR, CDR2 FQNEAQ (reference sequence). The CDR3 is 16 residues long. Germline trimming cut 6 bases from V and 7 bases from J; bases unmatched to any gene: 13. CDR3 sequence (DNA): TGTGCCAGCAGGCATCACCCCGGACAGGGCTCTGAAAAACTGTTTTTT. Protein sequence: CASRHHPGQGSEKLFF.

This clonotype has more than one count but fewer than ten. This sequence joins TRBV20-1 and TRBJ2-7, with D perhaps matching TRBD1 (5 bases). This CDR3 region has 12 residues. Germline values: CDR1 DFQATT, CDR2 SNEGSKA (reference sequence). V lost 3 bases to trimming and J lost 5 bases, with 11 bases between them. Here the CDR3 reads CSARQGTDEQYF. In DNA, the CDR3 is TGCAGTGCTAGGCAGGGAACAGACGAGCAGTACTTC.

This clonotype occurred a few times. This chain uses TRBV5-8 with TRBJ1-2; D is uncertain. V lost 2 bases and J lost 6, with 17 bases in between. CDR1 is SGHTS, CDR2 YDEGEE, per germline. There are 15 residues in the CDR3. Here the CDR3 reads CASSLLGRDEDGYTF. The CDR3 bases are TGTGCCAGCAGCTTACTTGGACGGGATGAGGATGGCTACACCTTC.

There are many counts of this clonotype. This chain joins TRBV28 and TRBJ2-1; 11 positions agree with TRBD2. This CDR3 is built from 17 residues. J lost 9 bases, V lost 1 base, and 11 bases had no gene match. Germline V gene lookup returns CDR1 MDHEN and CDR2 SYDVKM. This CDR3 is CASSLLSSGRIMGEQFF. CDR3 sequence (DNA): TGTGCCAGCAGTTTATTGTCTAGCGGGAGGATTATGGGTGAGCAGTTCTTC.